Each of the 23 T cell receptor beta chains below was sequenced from the same sample in a study of T cell responses to AZD1222 COVID-19 vaccine. Profiled with immunoSEQ multiplex PCR; TCRdb holds only in-frame clones, not every one. The data hold 180,000 or so clones, with just over 90% observed a single time. The sequencing here drew on peripheral blood, taken 28 days after the second AZD1222 dose. All receptors derive from an adult who received the AZD1222 COVID-19 vaccine.

The V call is TRBV2, the J call TRBJ2-6; D remains unclear. V dropped 7 bases and J dropped 1 base, with 8 bases sitting between them. Germline lookup yields CDR1 SNHLY and CDR2 FYNNEI. The CDR3 has 14 residues. CDR3 region: CASKLESGANVLTF. The CDR3 DNA is TGTGCCAGCAAATTGGAATCTGGGGCCAACGTCCTGACTTTC.

The chain couples TRBV6-5 to TRBJ1-2; TRBD1 is a possible D gene (5 bases). CDR1 is MNHEY and CDR2 is SVGAGI in the germline V gene. This CDR3 spans 13 amino acids. V lost 7 bases and J 6 bases, leaving 15 bases between the germline ends. The CDR3, as DNA: TGTGCCAGCACCGATCGGGGGGGTGATGGCTACACCTTC. As protein: CASTDRGGDGYTF.

Concerning this clone: The same CDR3 also results from other DNA sequences found in this sample. The gene calls are TRBV18 and TRBJ2-3; D not resolved. The CDR3 runs to 13 residues. Trimming stripped 3 bases from V and 2 bases from J, with 6 bases between. Germline V gene lookup returns CDR1 KGHSH and CDR2 LQKENI. The CDR3 DNA reads TGTGCCAGCTCACCCTCTTCCACAGATACGCAGTATTTT. Its translation: CASSPSSTDTQYF.

J is TRBJ1-6 and V is TRBV7-8; 7 bases fit TRBD1. V lost 5 bases and J lost 10; bases outside the gene matches: 8. The length of the CDR3 is 14 residues. Germline V lookup: CDR1 SGHVS, CDR2 FQNEAQ. The CDR3 DNA follows: TGTGCCAGCAGCCCCGACAGGGTTGGATCACCCCTCCACTTT. Amino acids: CASSPDRVGSPLHF. The whole variable domain, remainder taken from reference TRBV7-8 and TRBJ1-6, is GAGVSQSPRYKVAKRGQDVALRCDPISGHVSLFWYQQALGQGPEFLTYFQNEAQLDKSGLPSDRFFAERPEGSVSTLKIQRTQQEDSAVYLCASSPDRVGSPLHFGNGTRLTVT.

This clone was counted a single time. The chain uses TRBV19 and TRBJ1-5; 10 bases map to TRBD1. The CDR3 has 14 amino acids. CDR1 and CDR2 (germline): LNHDA, SQIVND (reference sequence). V trimming: 8 bases; J trimming: 3 bases; junction bases outside the gene matches: 4. The CDR3 is CASWTGGINQPQHF. For the CDR3, the DNA is TGTGCCAGTTGGACAGGGGGGATCAATCAGCCCCAGCATTTT.

The chain combines TRBV14 with TRBJ2-5; no definite D call. The CDR3 spans 13 residues. The V end was cut by 5 bases, the J end by 5 bases, with 12 bases between. Germline loops: CDR1 SGHDN, CDR2 FVKESK. The CDR3 is CASSTHTVETQYF. The CDR3 nucleotides read TGTGCCAGCAGCACTCATACTGTGGAGACCCAGTACTTC.

The chain employs TRBV2 and TRBJ2-4, with 10 nucleotides matching TRBD2. From germline, CDR1 is SNHLY and CDR2 FYNNEI. J gave up 5 bases and V 11 bases, and 3 bases lay outside the gene matches. This CDR3 region has 12 residues. The CDR3 region has the DNA TGTGCCGGCGGGACTAGCGAAAACATTCAGTACTTC. Its protein product is CAGGTSENIQYF.

The chain combines TRBV30 with TRBJ1-1; D not resolved. Germline assignment: CDR1 GTSNPN and CDR2 SVGIG (reference sequence). The CDR3 has 11 amino acids. The V and J ends lost 2 bases and 5 bases respectively, with 6 bases between them. CDR3 DNA: TGTGCCTGGAGTTGGTGGACTGAAGCTTTCTTT. Amino acid sequence: CAWSWWTEAFF.

This chain links TRBV5-4 with TRBJ1-2; D is possibly TRBD1 (6 bases). Germline assignment: CDR1 SGHNT and CDR2 YYREEE (reference sequence). This CDR3 spans 16 amino acids. V was trimmed by 1 base and J by 4 bases, leaving 17 bases between them. Written as DNA, the CDR3 is TGTGCCAGCAGCTTGCAAGGGGGGGCGCAGGTCTATGGCTACACCTTC. Its translation: CASSLQGGAQVYGYTF.

DNA for the CDR3: TGTGCCAGCAGTCGATGGCGCCAGGGGTGGGCTTTCTTT. Protein sequence: CASSRWRQGWAFF. The chain is built from TRBV12-3 or TRBV12-4 and TRBJ1-1, with a weak D call TRBD1 (6 bases). This CDR3 spans 13 amino acids. The V gene lost 5 bases and the J gene lost 11 bases, with 18 bases spanning the gap.

The chain has TRBV18 and TRBJ2-5, with D perhaps matching TRBD1 (6 bases). The germline V gene has CDR1 KGHSH and CDR2 LQKENI. The CDR3 covers 15 residues. The V gene lost 3 bases and the J gene lost 5 bases, with 16 bases spanning the gap. The CDR3 region is CASSPNPGQGETQYF. The CDR3 DNA reads as TGTGCCAGCTCACCGAACCCGGGCCAGGGGGAGACCCAGTACTTC.

In regard to this clone: The junction does not match germline at one end; this may be a read error. This chain links TRBV10-2 with TRBJ1-2; no clear D. The CDR3 loop spans 11 amino acids. Germline V gene data show CDR1 as WSHSY and CDR2 as SAAADI. The CDR3 spells CASSDDYGYTF. The CDR3 DNA sequence: TGCGCCAGCAGTGACGACTACGGCTACACCTTC.

J is TRBJ2-2 and V is TRBV7-2, with D tentatively TRBD1 (5 bases). The CDR3 runs 16 residues. Germline assignment: CDR1 SGHTA and CDR2 FQGNSA. V lost 1 base and J lost 7, with 16 bases in between. The CDR3 DNA sequence: TGTGCCAGCAGCTTAGGCCATTCCGGAAGGGGCGGGGAGCTGTTTTTT. This sequence encodes CASSLGHSGRGGELFF.

This chain links TRBV9 with TRBJ2-3; D ambiguous. Deletions cut 3 bases from V and 3 bases from J, with 14 bases between. The CDR3 is 15 amino acids. CDR1 and CDR2 from the germline V gene are SGDLS and YYNGEE. CDR3 in amino acids: CASSGVGPGTDTQYF. DNA of the CDR3: TGTGCCAGCAGCGGGGTGGGCCCCGGAACAGATACGCAGTATTTT.

This clone appeared once. The V call is TRBV6-2 or TRBV6-3, the J call TRBJ2-7; D is uncertain. CDR1 MNHEY and CDR2 SVGEGT come from the germline V gene. The CDR3 totals 13 residues. Trimming stripped 5 bases from V and 3 bases from J, with 11 bases between. CDR3 region: CASSRGPIYEQYF. The DNA of the CDR3 is TGTGCCAGCAGTCGTGGCCCCATCTACGAGCAGTACTTC.

In nucleotides, the CDR3 is TGTGCCAGCAGGCCCTTTGGGGCAACTAATGAAAAACTGTTTTTT. This codes for CASRPFGATNEKLFF. The rearrangement joins TRBV27 to TRBJ1-4; D is ambiguous. Per the germline V gene, CDR1 is MNHEY and CDR2 is SMNVEV (reference sequence). V was clipped by 6 bases and J by 0 bases, with 11 bases between them. This CDR3 has 15 amino acids. The full variable domain, in which reference TRBV27 and TRBJ1-4 provide the parts outside the CDR3, is EAQVTQNPRYLITVTGKKLTVTCSQNMNHEYMSWYRQDPGLGLRQIYYSMNVEVTDKGDVPEGYKVSRKEKRNFPLILESPSPNQTSLYFCASRPFGATNEKLFFGSGTQLSVL.

This clone appeared a few times. This sequence joins TRBV6-4 and TRBJ2-2; D not certain. The ends were cut back, 0 bases at V and 3 bases at J, with 5 bases in the middle. Germline V gives CDR1 MRHNA, CDR2 SNTAGT. The CDR3 length is 14 residues. The CDR3 DNA sequence: TGTGCCAGCAGTGACTCAGGCGACACCGGGGAGCTGTTTTTT. This encodes CASSDSGDTGELFF.

This chain connects TRBV5-1 to TRBJ2-1; D might be TRBD2 (5 bases). CDR3 length: 14 amino acids. V lost 0 bases to trimming and J lost 9 bases, with 13 bases between them. CDR1 is SGHRS and CDR2 is YFSETQ in the germline V gene. In DNA, the CDR3 is TGCGCCAGCAGCTTGGCGAGGTACGGAGGTGAGCAGTTCTTC. Translated, it gives CASSLARYGGEQFF.

V is TRBV4-1 and J is TRBJ1-4; D might be TRBD1 (5 bases). The CDR3 runs to 17 residues. CDR1 is MGHRA and CDR2 is YSYEKL in the germline V gene. The germline V and J ends were trimmed by 1 base and 13 bases, with 25 bases remaining between them. CDR3 coding DNA: TGCGCCAGCAGCCAAGTGCCCTCCGGGACTTCCTTTTCATTACTGTTTTTT. Its translation: CASSQVPSGTSFSLLFF.

The V call is TRBV6-4, the J call TRBJ1-5; 12 bases align to TRBD1. Germline CDR1 MRHNA, CDR2 SNTAGT. J lost 5 bases, V lost 6 bases, and 14 bases had no gene match. This CDR3 spans 18 amino acids. The CDR3 spells CASSAGTGGAGLYQPQHF. CDR3 sequence (DNA): TGTGCCAGCAGCGCCGGGACAGGGGGCGCGGGGCTGTATCAGCCCCAGCATTTT.

The gene calls are TRBV27 and TRBJ1-1; tentatively, D is TRBD1 (5 bases). The CDR3 has 13 residues. Germline V CDR1 and CDR2: MNHEY, SMNVEV (reference sequence). V was cut by 5 bases and J by 2 bases, with 9 bases left in between. The CDR3: CASSLQGNTEAFF. The CDR3 DNA is TGTGCCAGCAGTCTCCAGGGAAACACTGAAGCTTTCTTT.

The chain links TRBV6-6 to TRBJ1-4, with D perhaps TRBD1 (6 bases). The V gene's germline CDR1 is MNHNY and CDR2 SVGAGI (reference sequence). V was shortened by 5 bases and J by 3 bases, with 16 bases between the two germline ends. CDR3 length: 16 residues. CDR3 in amino acids: CASSRPGGAPNEKLFF. The DNA for the CDR3 is TGTGCCAGCAGTCGACCGGGGGGGGCCCCTAATGAAAAACTGTTTTTT.

The chain uses TRBV7-2 and TRBJ2-1; the match to TRBD1 covers 7 bases. V lost 3 bases to trimming and J lost 9 bases; unmatched junction nucleotides: 14. This CDR3 spans 16 amino acids. CDR1 is SGHTA, CDR2 FQGNSA, per germline. DNA for the CDR3: TGTGCCAGCAGCTTGGGTGGGGCAGGGGGTATCGGTGAGCAGTTCTTC. Translation: CASSLGGAGGIGEQFF.